This T cell receptor beta chain is drawn from a study of T-cell memory formation after mild COVID-19. Study details: Largely donor-specific sequence clusters came from a couple of donors. General study findings and limits: Among CD4+ contracting clones, most were CM and EM, and CD8+ ones EMRA. Later expanders leaned CD4+, whereas day 15 to 85 contracting clones were balanced CD4/CD8.

MiXCR, run by TCRdb on the 5' RACE reads, gives a single entry per CDR3 protein. This table holds just over 150,000 distinct CDR3 sequences, 25% to 40% found once. On this clonotype itself: The antigen is not known.

The clonotype comes from an adult woman who had mild COVID-19 (a few samples of this study predate the infection). Cell type and time point are not known. The sequencing sample was made of PBMCs or a T cell subset sorted from them (not recorded which).

Written as DNA, the CDR3 is TGCAGTGCTAGAAGACAGGGAGCGAAGACCCAGTACTTC. Translation: CSARRQGAKTQYF. This chain joins TRBV20-1 and TRBJ2-5; TRBD1 agrees at 7 bases. V shed 2 bases, J shed 6 bases, and the junction held 6 bases outside the gene matches. The germline V gene encodes CDR1 DFQATT and CDR2 SNEGSKA (reference sequence). CDR3 length equals 13 residues.